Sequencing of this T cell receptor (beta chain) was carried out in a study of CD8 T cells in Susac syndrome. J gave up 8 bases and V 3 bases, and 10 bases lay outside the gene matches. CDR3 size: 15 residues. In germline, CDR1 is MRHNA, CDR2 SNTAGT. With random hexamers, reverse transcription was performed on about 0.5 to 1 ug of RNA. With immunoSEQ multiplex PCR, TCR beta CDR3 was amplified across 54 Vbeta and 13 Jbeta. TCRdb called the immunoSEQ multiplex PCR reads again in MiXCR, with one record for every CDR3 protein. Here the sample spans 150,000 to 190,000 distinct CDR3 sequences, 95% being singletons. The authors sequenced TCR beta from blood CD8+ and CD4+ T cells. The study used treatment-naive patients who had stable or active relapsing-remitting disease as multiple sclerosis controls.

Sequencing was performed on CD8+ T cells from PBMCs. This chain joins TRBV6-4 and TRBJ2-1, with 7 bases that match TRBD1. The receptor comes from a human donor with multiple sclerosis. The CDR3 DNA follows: TGTGCCAGCAGTGAGAGGACAGGACCCTGGCATGAGCAGTTCTTC. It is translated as CASSERTGPWHEQFF.